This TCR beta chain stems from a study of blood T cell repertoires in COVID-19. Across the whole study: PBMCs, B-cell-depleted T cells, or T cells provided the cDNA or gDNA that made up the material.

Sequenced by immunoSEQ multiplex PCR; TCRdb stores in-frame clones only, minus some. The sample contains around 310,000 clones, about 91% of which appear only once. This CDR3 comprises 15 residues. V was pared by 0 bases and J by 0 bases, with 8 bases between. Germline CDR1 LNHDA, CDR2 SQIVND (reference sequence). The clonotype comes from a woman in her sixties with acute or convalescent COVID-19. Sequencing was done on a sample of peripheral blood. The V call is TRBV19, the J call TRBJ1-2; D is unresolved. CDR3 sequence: CASSIDRQTNYGYTF. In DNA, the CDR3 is TGTGCCAGTAGTATAGATCGTCAGACTAACTATGGCTACACCTTC.